This T cell receptor (beta chain) was retrieved from a study of cytomegalovirus exposure and HLA in healthy donors. Study-wide results and limits: In an earlier analysis, in about 530 donors, most V segments appeared productive either ~87% or ~30% of the time. Another analysis was done later, and it associated roughly 15,000 TCR beta sequences with HLA alleles at 0.05 false discovery rate.

This clone occurred a few times. What it binds is not known. CDR1 and CDR2 (germline): ENHRY, SYGVKD. The CDR3 extends over 13 amino acids. V lost 6 bases and J lost 5; bases outside the gene matches: 4. The PCR was carried out with 60 Vbeta primers and 13 Jbeta primers. TCRdb keeps only in-frame clones here, not all; method: immunoSEQ multiplex PCR. The data show about 150,000 clones, with approximately 80% seen just once and 3.5% to 5.5% held by the top ten. The chain carries TRBV10-3 and TRBJ1-5; 7 bases map to TRBD1. This receptor was taken from a woman between 40 and 50 years old in good health and CMV-seropositive. Source material: PBMCs. The CDR3 sequence is CAIRGTADQPQHF. CDR3 DNA sequence: TGTGCCATCAGGGGGACAGCCGATCAGCCCCAGCATTTT.